One T cell receptor (beta chain) is described in this entry. In the original processing: Amplifying reference gene primers gave estimates of nucleated cell counts. The table came from immunoSEQ multiplex PCR; TCRdb's copy has only in-frame clones and leaves some out. V, J and clone size are taken as reported in that table, and D and trimming were inferred from the DNA itself. The profile shows about 96,000 clones, around 90% of them singletons. The sample is drawn from a study of blood T cell repertoires in COVID-19. About the study: Sites in the United States, Italy and Spain provided acute and convalescent COVID-19 samples. Sources were T cells, B-cell-depleted T cells, or PBMCs; the material itself was cDNA or gDNA.

Trimming removed 2 bases from V and 3 bases from J, with 5 bases in between. This CDR3 has 12 amino acids. Germline V gene data show CDR1 as SEHNR and CDR2 as FQNEAQ (reference sequence). The TCR comes from a human donor with COVID-19, enrolled during active disease. The donor label of this sample is uncertain. The chain employs TRBV7-9 and TRBJ2-7; D is unclear. The material sequenced was peripheral blood. This chain's CDR3 is CASSLPGYEQYF. CDR3 nucleotide sequence: TGTGCCAGCAGCTTACCCGGCTACGAGCAGTACTTC.